The sample holds many counts of the clone carrying this T cell receptor beta chain. The CDR3 runs 13 residues. V lost 11 bases to trimming and J lost 7 bases; unmatched junction nucleotides: 6. Germline lookup yields CDR1 MNHNS and CDR2 SASEGT. This specimen comes from a study of tumor and adjacent non-tumor tissue in lung cancer. A modified ARM-PCR protocol with three rounds of nested PCR amplified TCRbeta. TCRdb analysed the multiplex PCR reads with MiXCR anew, one entry per CDR3 protein. The data contain fewer than 100,000 distinct CDR3 sequences, roughly 80% of them seen just once; the ten biggest clones take up 50% to 65%. RNA was extracted from bulk tissue without any cell sorting. This non-tumor lung sample came from over 3 cm beyond the tumor edge.

V usage is TRBV6-1 and J usage is TRBJ2-7; TRBD2 aligns across 15 bases. The origin of this receptor is a man aged 55 to 70 with non-small cell lung cancer. The material sequenced was distant non-tumor lung tissue. This chain's CDR3 is CAVRTSGGVEQYF. The CDR3 nucleotides read TGTGCCGTACGGACTAGCGGGGGGGTAGAGCAGTACTTC.